This is a list of T cell receptor beta chains from one sample in a study of cytomegalovirus exposure and HLA in healthy donors. Libraries were prepared by immunoSEQ multiplex PCR; TCRdb keeps only in-frame clonotypes and omits some of them. The table includes over 200,000 clones, about 72% detected once. Sequenced input: PBMCs. All receptors come from a male donor in good health and CMV-seronegative. CDR3s include the opening cysteine and the closing phenylalanine or tryptophan. D genes are given only for firm matches. Clone size is given for some rows only: seen once, a few or many times, or a class if the clone is expanded.

j_call: TRBJ2-2; d_call: -; clone_size: once; v_call: TRBV6-5; cdr3_nt: TGTGCCAGCAGCCCGGATAGGGGGAACACCGGGGAGCTGTTTTTT; cdr3_aa: CASSPDRGNTGELFF
j_call: TRBJ2-7; d_call: -; clone_size: -; v_call: TRBV14; cdr3_nt: TGTGCCAGCAGCCCATGGGCGACCTACGAGCAGTACTTC; cdr3_aa: CASSPWATYEQYF
j_call: TRBJ2-5; d_call: -; clone_size: -; v_call: TRBV11-2; cdr3_nt: TGTGCCAGCAGCTTAGGAACAGGAGGGGCCCAAGAGACCCAGTACTTC; cdr3_aa: CASSLGTGGAQETQYF
j_call: TRBJ2-7; d_call: TRBD2; clone_size: few; v_call: TRBV6-5; cdr3_nt: TGTGCCAGCAGGGCAAGGACTAGCGGGAAATGGGAGCAGTACTTC; cdr3_aa: CASRARTSGKWEQYF
j_call: TRBJ2-7; d_call: -; clone_size: -; v_call: TRBV7-3; cdr3_nt: TGTGCCAGCAGCTTAAAGGGCGGAGGTTACGAGCAGTACTTC; cdr3_aa: CASSLKGGGYEQYF
j_call: TRBJ2-3; d_call: -; clone_size: -; v_call: TRBV6-1; cdr3_nt: TGTGCCAGCAGTGAAATCATGACTGTTAATACGCAGTATTTT; cdr3_aa: CASSEIMTVNTQYF
j_call: TRBJ1-2; d_call: TRBD1; clone_size: -; v_call: TRBV19; cdr3_nt: TGTGCCAGTAGTCCTCGACAGGGGGCGCAAAACTATGGCTACACCTTC; cdr3_aa: CASSPRQGAQNYGYTF
j_call: TRBJ2-1; d_call: TRBD2; clone_size: few; v_call: TRBV14; cdr3_nt: TGTGCCAGCAGCCAAGATTTCTCCCCTAGCGGGAGGATTTACAATGAGCAGTTCTTC; cdr3_aa: CASSQDFSPSGRIYNEQFF
j_call: TRBJ2-7; d_call: -; clone_size: -; v_call: TRBV19; cdr3_nt: TGTGCCAGTAGTATGCCTCCCTACGAGCAGTACTTC; cdr3_aa: CASSMPPYEQYF
j_call: TRBJ2-1; d_call: -; clone_size: -; v_call: TRBV27; cdr3_nt: TGTGCCAGCAGTCCCTTAGTCCTCGGGAATGAGCAGTTCTTC; cdr3_aa: CASSPLVLGNEQFF
j_call: TRBJ2-7; d_call: -; clone_size: -; v_call: TRBV6-1; cdr3_nt: TGTGCCAGCAGTGCCTACCGGGGTACCTACGAGCAGTACTTC; cdr3_aa: CASSAYRGTYEQYF
j_call: TRBJ2-2; d_call: TRBD1; clone_size: once; v_call: TRBV2; cdr3_nt: TGTGCCAGCAGTGTCGGACGACAGGGAAACACCGGGGAGCTGTTTTTT; cdr3_aa: CASSVGRQGNTGELFF
j_call: TRBJ1-2; d_call: -; clone_size: -; v_call: TRBV2; cdr3_nt: TGTACCAGCAGTGAAAGGCACGGAGCTAACTATGGCTACACCTTC; cdr3_aa: CTSSERHGANYGYTF
j_call: TRBJ2-5; d_call: -; clone_size: -; v_call: TRBV5-1; cdr3_nt: TGCGCCAGCAGCTTGGCCGGGGGAGAGCGAACGGAGACCCAGTACTTC; cdr3_aa: CASSLAGGERTETQYF
j_call: TRBJ2-5; d_call: TRBD1; clone_size: -; v_call: TRBV6-4; cdr3_nt: TGTGCCAGCAGCTTTCAAGACAGGGCGAGACAAGAGACCCAGTACTTC; cdr3_aa: CASSFQDRARQETQYF
j_call: TRBJ2-1; d_call: -; clone_size: once; v_call: TRBV5-1; cdr3_nt: TGCGCCAGCAGCTCTTTCGGTACCTCCTACAATGAGCAGTTCTTC; cdr3_aa: CASSSFGTSYNEQFF
j_call: TRBJ1-3; d_call: -; clone_size: -; v_call: TRBV5-1; cdr3_nt: TGCGCCAGCAGCTTGGACAGGGGAAACACCATATATTTT; cdr3_aa: CASSLDRGNTIYF
j_call: TRBJ2-7; d_call: -; clone_size: -; v_call: TRBV6-6; cdr3_nt: TGTGCCAGCAGTATAGGGAGTGAGCAGTACTTC; cdr3_aa: CASSIGSEQYF
j_call: TRBJ1-1; d_call: -; clone_size: -; v_call: TRBV5-1; cdr3_nt: TGCGCCAGCAGCTTGGAATTAAGGAGGGGTGCTGAAGCTTTCTTT; cdr3_aa: CASSLELRRGAEAFF
j_call: TRBJ2-3; d_call: -; clone_size: -; v_call: TRBV5-1; cdr3_nt: TGCGCCAGCAGCTTGACAGGTCTAAGCACAGATACGCAGTATTTT; cdr3_aa: CASSLTGLSTDTQYF
j_call: TRBJ1-4; d_call: TRBD1; clone_size: -; v_call: TRBV28; cdr3_nt: TGTGCCAGGGGCAGGGGGCGCTCTAATGAAAAACTGTTTTTT; cdr3_aa: CARGRGRSNEKLFF
j_call: TRBJ2-6; d_call: -; clone_size: -; v_call: TRBV27; cdr3_nt: TGTGCCAGCAGCGTAGTATCTGGGGCCAACGTCCTGACTTTC; cdr3_aa: CASSVVSGANVLTF
j_call: TRBJ1-3; d_call: -; clone_size: -; v_call: TRBV7-2; cdr3_nt: TGTGCCAGCAGGGGGGCGCCCGGAAACACCATATATTTT; cdr3_aa: CASRGAPGNTIYF
j_call: TRBJ2-7; d_call: -; clone_size: -; v_call: TRBV5-1; cdr3_nt: TGCGCCAGCAGCTTGGCCCAGGGTGGCGAGCAGTACTTC; cdr3_aa: CASSLAQGGEQYF
j_call: TRBJ2-6; d_call: -; clone_size: -; v_call: TRBV7-6; cdr3_nt: TGTGCCAGCAGCTCCCTCCGGACAGCGCCAAGCTCTGGGGCCAACGTCCTGACTTTC; cdr3_aa: CASSSLRTAPSSGANVLTF
j_call: TRBJ2-7; d_call: TRBD1; clone_size: -; v_call: TRBV27; cdr3_nt: TGTGCCAGCAGTTCAATAGGACAGGGGTACGAGCAGTACTTC; cdr3_aa: CASSSIGQGYEQYF
j_call: TRBJ1-2; d_call: -; clone_size: once; v_call: TRBV30; cdr3_nt: TGTGCCCGGGGAGCTAACTATGGCTACACCTTC; cdr3_aa: CARGANYGYTF
j_call: TRBJ1-2; d_call: -; clone_size: -; v_call: TRBV28; cdr3_nt: TGTGCCAGCAGTTCCTACTATGGCTACACCTTC; cdr3_aa: CASSSYYGYTF
j_call: TRBJ2-1; d_call: TRBD2; clone_size: -; v_call: TRBV5-1; cdr3_nt: TGCGCCAGCAGCTTGACTAGCGGGGAGTACAATGAGCAGTTCTTC; cdr3_aa: CASSLTSGEYNEQFF
j_call: TRBJ1-2; d_call: -; clone_size: -; v_call: TRBV7-9; cdr3_nt: TGTGCCAGCAGCTCCGAAGACGTAGTGCGGAATTATGGCTACACCTTC; cdr3_aa: CASSSEDVVRNYGYTF
j_call: TRBJ2-1; d_call: -; clone_size: -; v_call: TRBV4-1; cdr3_nt: TGCGCCAGCAGCCAAGGGCCTATGGCGGATTACAATGAGCAGTTCTTC; cdr3_aa: CASSQGPMADYNEQFF
j_call: TRBJ1-1; d_call: -; clone_size: few; v_call: TRBV5-1; cdr3_nt: TGCGCCAGCAGCCGGGGAGGCACTGAAGCTTTCTTT; cdr3_aa: CASSRGGTEAFF
j_call: TRBJ2-1; d_call: -; clone_size: -; v_call: TRBV19; cdr3_nt: TGTGCCAGTAGTATAGACCTAGTCGGGGGTGAGCAGTTCTTC; cdr3_aa: CASSIDLVGGEQFF
j_call: TRBJ2-7; d_call: -; clone_size: -; v_call: TRBV5-1; cdr3_nt: TGCGCCAGCAGCTTGGGGCCCAGGGAGGCTGAGTACTTC; cdr3_aa: CASSLGPREAEYF
j_call: TRBJ1-1; d_call: -; clone_size: once; v_call: TRBV6-5; cdr3_nt: TGTGCCACCCGCTCGACAGTGAACACCGAAGCTTTCTTT; cdr3_aa: CATRSTVNTEAFF
j_call: TRBJ2-5; d_call: -; clone_size: -; v_call: TRBV7-7; cdr3_nt: TGTGCCAGCAGCTTAGGTTTGGGGACTCTCCAAGAGACCCAGTACTTC; cdr3_aa: CASSLGLGTLQETQYF